One and the same sample provided the 10 T cell receptor beta chains below, sequenced in a study of PD-1 blockade in classical Hodgkin lymphoma. Time point noted: cycle 4 day 1 (C4D1), after five to seven weeks of nivolumab. In every patient, relapse followed autologous stem cell transplantation, while exposure to brentuximab vedotin differed. Using immunoSEQ multiplex PCR, the repertoire was profiled, and TCRdb retains in-frame clones only, with some absent. The data show about 49,000 clones, 85% to 90% seen once. The input for sequencing was peripheral blood mononuclear cells (PBMCs), taken before the fourth cycle of nivolumab. The receptors stem from a human donor with classical Hodgkin lymphoma.

This chain uses TRBV11-3 with TRBJ2-3; 9 bases match TRBD2. V lost 5 bases to trimming and J lost 2 bases; unmatched junction nucleotides: 11. This CDR3 is built from 17 residues. The germline gives CDR1 SGHNT, CDR2 YENEEA. The DNA for the CDR3 is TGTGCCAGCAGCCCCCTAGGTACTAGCGGGTCCACAGATACGCAGTATTTT. As protein: CASSPLGTSGSTDTQYF.

The chain recombines TRBV28 with TRBJ1-2; a possible D gene is TRBD1 (6 bases). CDR3 length: 16 amino acids. From germline, CDR1 is MDHEN and CDR2 SYDVKM. The V gene lost 5 bases and the J gene lost 4 bases, with 20 bases spanning the gap. The chain's CDR3 is CASSPGGSLFGYGYTF. CDR3 nucleotides: TGTGCCAGCAGTCCCGGGGGCTCCCTATTCGGCTATGGCTACACCTTC.

This chain uses TRBV9 with TRBJ2-3, with D possibly matching TRBD2 (6 bases). Germline V gene lookup returns CDR1 SGDLS and CDR2 YYNGEE. Trimming left V 2 bases short and J 1 base short, with 23 bases between. This CDR3 has 19 amino acids. The CDR3 DNA is TGTGCCAGCAGCGTCCAGGCACCCGTAGCGCCGGGGGGCACAGATACGCAGTATTTT. It yields the protein CASSVQAPVAPGGTDTQYF.

The rearrangement joins TRBV19 to TRBJ2-5; D possibly uses TRBD1 or TRBD2 (5 bases each). Matching the DNA end better, TRBJ2-7 makes the J call doubtful. From germline, CDR1 is LNHDA and CDR2 SQIVND (reference sequence). The CDR3 loop spans 13 amino acids. CDR3: CASSRDAFYEQYF. The CDR3 DNA is TGTGCCAGTAGCAGGGACGCCTTCTACGAGCAGTACTTC.

This chain joins TRBV9 and TRBJ2-2; the match to TRBD1 covers 8 bases. CDR1 is SGDLS and CDR2 is YYNGEE in the germline V gene. This CDR3 comprises 15 residues. The J segment lost 5 bases and the V segment lost 4 bases, leaving 7 bases of the junction unmatched. The CDR3 protein is CASSPSNRGTGELFF. CDR3 DNA: TGTGCCAGCAGCCCATCCAACAGGGGGACCGGGGAGCTGTTTTTT.

The CDR3 coding sequence is TGCGCCAGCAGCCTGGGGGACAGGGGGTCCAATGAGCAGTTCTTC. Amino acids: CASSLGDRGSNEQFF. J is TRBJ2-1 and V is TRBV5-1, with 11 nucleotides matching TRBD1. In germline, CDR1 is SGHRS, CDR2 YFSETQ. V shed 4 bases and J 6 bases; nucleotides not matched to a gene: 6. The CDR3 totals 15 residues. The whole variable domain, filled in from reference TRBV5-1 and TRBJ2-1, reads KAGVTQTPRYLIKTRGQQVTLSCSPISGHRSVSWYQQTPGQGLQFLFEYFSETQRNKGNFPGRFSGRQFSNSRSEMNVSTLELGDSALYLCASSLGDRGSNEQFFGPGTRLTVL.

This chain joins TRBV27 and TRBJ2-5; 10 bases align to TRBD2. J lost 5 bases, V lost 5 bases, and 8 bases had no gene match. The germline gives CDR1 MNHEY, CDR2 SMNVEV (reference sequence). The CDR3 is 15 residues long. The CDR3 loop reads CASSLLAGAMETQYF. The CDR3 DNA reads TGTGCCAGCAGTCTGCTAGCGGGAGCTATGGAGACCCAGTACTTC.

This clone was detected once. The chain combines TRBV6-5 with TRBJ1-2; 10 bases match TRBD1. Germline-derived CDR1 and CDR2 are MNHEY and SVGAGI. V dropped 4 bases and J dropped 2; count of bases not matched to a gene: 4. The length of the CDR3 is 15 residues. CDR3 nucleotides: TGTGCCAGCAGTTCAGTGGACAGGGGGAACTATGGCTACACCTTC. It codes for CASSSVDRGNYGYTF.

V is TRBV7-9 and J is TRBJ2-2, with 8 bases matching TRBD1. The V gene end was trimmed by 4 bases and the J gene end by 6 bases; junction bases not matched to a gene: 7. Per germline, CDR1 SEHNR and CDR2 FQNEAQ (reference sequence). This CDR3 is built from 15 residues. This CDR3 reads CASSSQGAGAGELFF. The CDR3 DNA sequence: TGTGCCAGCAGCTCGCAGGGGGCTGGCGCCGGGGAGCTGTTTTTT. The full variable domain, its missing parts supplied by reference TRBV7-9 and TRBJ2-2, is DTGVSQNPRHKITKRGQNVTFRCDPISEHNRLYWYRQTLGQGPEFLTYFQNEAQLEKSRLLSDRFSAERPKGSFSTLEIQRTEQGDSAMYLCASSSQGAGAGELFFGEGSRLTVL.

V and J are TRBV6-5 and TRBJ1-2; 7 nucleotides line up with TRBD1. V gave up 2 bases and J gave up 3 bases; unmatched junction bases: 3. The germline V gene encodes CDR1 MNHEY and CDR2 SVGAGI. The CDR3 has 14 residues. The CDR3 is CASSYGQAYYGYTF. In nucleotides, the CDR3 is TGTGCCAGCAGTTACGGACAGGCGTACTATGGCTACACCTTC.